The entry that follows covers one TCR beta chain sequence. No antigen is known for it. Per-base qualities were not stored, and no clone one base away is much larger. The data were obtained in a study of blood T cell repertoires in COVID-19 (dated by TCRdb to the early 2020s). The study in broad terms: Samples covering the acute and convalescent phases of COVID-19 were provided by collaborators in the United States, Italy and Spain. The material from the prospective study consisted of cDNA or gDNA derived from T cells, B-cell-depleted T cells, or PBMCs. Subjects who had been exposed to COVID-19, were actively infected with it, or had recovered from it provided the deeply sampled blood TCRbeta repertoires that made up the dataset. The repertoires were made available in a free public database intended to serve as a resource for research on the immune response to SARS-CoV-2. Samples came from the ongoing ImmuneRACE study (first 160 participants) plus 1,254 subjects from 6 global collaborators. The sample metadata nearly always contained a de-identified subject ID, COVID-19 status, age in years and sex. HLA class I and class II types, where available, came from metadata supplied by the sample provider rather than from assay-based typing.

The germline V gene gives CDR1 as SGHRS and CDR2 as YFSETQ. Trimming takes 4 bases off V and 3 bases off J; junction bases not matched to a gene: 6. Counted from cysteine to phenylalanine, this CDR3 has 14 amino acids. Solely the CDR3 DNA is kept, with 42 bases framed from the first base. TCRbeta CDR3 regions were amplified from genomic DNA using the immunoSEQ Assay, a bias-controlled multiplex PCR. The original pipeline was this. Within the assay, amplification of reference gene primers was used to estimate how many nucleated cells each sample contained. To quantify the absolute abundance of each unique TCRbeta CDR3 rearrangement, sequence reads were collapsed and filtered. For each sample, productive Simpson clonality was calculated as the square root of Simpson's diversity index over productive rearrangements. As stored in TCRdb, this immuneACCESS dataset retains in-frame rearrangements with V and J assigned. A fraction of the clones does not appear; measured against another copy, unresolved V genes explain less than half of the discrepancy, and the remainder lacks a known reason. Clone size and the V and J calls come from that table; the DNA yielded D and trimming. The sample table shows around 130,000 clones, and around 90% are seen once. The top ten clones comprise roughly 11% of the sample.

Each collaborating institution followed its own protocols to collect whole blood in K2EDTA tubes. Collaborator samples were shipped for TCRbeta analysis as frozen whole blood, isolated PBMCs, or DNA extracted from either sample type. Here is what the overall study found, with its caveats: How much clinical and demographic metadata was included differed by source and by participant, and the metadata was provided uncurated.

The chain joins TRBV5-1 to TRBJ2-7; a stretch of 8 junction bases matches TRBD1. The sequencing input was peripheral blood. The TCR originated in an elderly woman with acute or convalescent COVID-19. The bases read TGCGCCAGCAGCACCCCCGGGACAGGCTACGAGCAGTACTTC. Translated, it reads CASSTPGTGYEQYF.